A single sample gave rise to the 14 T cell receptor beta chains below, sequenced in a study of blood T cell repertoires in COVID-19. The data were produced by immunoSEQ multiplex PCR, yet TCRdb's version contains in-frame clones alone and is incomplete. There are roughly 300,000 clones in the sample; 70% to 90% occur only once, and about 5.7% lies in the top ten. Sequencing was performed on PBMCs or T cells enriched from blood (not recorded which). These receptors all come from a woman in her twenties or thirties who had recovered from COVID-19.

The chain recombines TRBV7-3 with TRBJ2-4; 12 bases are shared with TRBD2. The CDR3 extends over 15 amino acids. Germline lookup yields CDR1 SGHTA and CDR2 FQGTGA. Trimming removed 5 bases from V and 8 bases from J; junction bases left unmatched: 7. The CDR3 reads CASSPLAGGLDIQYF. DNA of the CDR3: TGTGCCAGCAGCCCTCTAGCGGGGGGGCTAGACATTCAGTACTTC.

The CDR3 region is CASRQLLLEGEAFF. The CDR3 DNA reads as TGTGCCAGCAGACAGTTGCTTTTAGAGGGTGAAGCTTTCTTT. The chain is built from TRBV2 and TRBJ1-1; no clear D. Trimming shortened V by 6 bases and J by 7 bases, and 18 bases separated the two germline ends. This CDR3 is built from 14 residues. CDR1 and CDR2 (germline): SNHLY, FYNNEI.

The rearrangement links TRBV19 to TRBJ1-6; 7 bases fit TRBD1. The CDR3 is made up of 17 amino acids. Germline CDR1 and CDR2: LNHDA and SQIVND (reference sequence). V lost 5 bases, J lost 9 bases, and 16 bases stayed unmatched. CDR3 amino acids: CASSPSIRQGGSSPLHF. The CDR3, as DNA: TGTGCCAGTAGTCCCTCAATCCGACAGGGAGGAAGTTCACCCCTCCACTTT.

There are many counts of this clone. CDR3 loop: CASSPPDREVFF. The CDR3 nucleotides are TGTGCCAGCAGCCCCCCTGACAGGGAGGTTTTCTTT. This rearrangement joins TRBV7-9 to TRBJ1-1; 7 positions match TRBD1. CDR1 and CDR2 (germline): SEHNR, FQNEAQ (reference sequence). V dropped 5 bases and J dropped 13; count of bases not matched to a gene: 10. The CDR3 loop spans 12 amino acids. Full variable domain (remainder filled in from reference TRBV7-9 and TRBJ1-1): DTGVSQNPRHKITKRGQNVTFRCDPISEHNRLYWYRQTLGQGPEFLTYFQNEAQLEKSRLLSDRFSAERPKGSFSTLEIQRTEQGDSAMYLCASSPPDREVFFGQGTRLTVV.

This clone has a handful of counts. This chain connects TRBV7-9 to TRBJ2-7; D uncertain. V shed 6 bases and J shed 0 bases, with 12 bases lying between them. The CDR3 has 14 residues. Germline V lookup: CDR1 SEHNR, CDR2 FQNEAQ (reference sequence). In DNA form, the CDR3 reads TGTGCCAGCAGTTACTCCGAAACCTCCTACGAGCAGTACTTC. Protein sequence: CASSYSETSYEQYF. Variable domain in full (rest from reference TRBV7-9 and TRBJ2-7): DTGVSQNPRHKITKRGQNVTFRCDPISEHNRLYWYRQTLGQGPEFLTYFQNEAQLEKSRLLSDRFSAERPKGSFSTLEIQRTEQGDSAMYLCASSYSETSYEQYFGPGTRLTVT.

The V call is TRBV7-2, the J call TRBJ2-5; D unresolved. The CDR3 runs 14 residues. CDR1 and CDR2 from the germline V gene are SGHTA and FQGNSA. Deletions cut 1 base from V and 8 bases from J, with 14 bases between. The CDR3 protein is CASSLVSRPGTQYF. The CDR3 DNA is TGTGCCAGCAGCTTAGTCTCGCGGCCCGGAACCCAGTACTTC.

The chain is built from TRBV2 and TRBJ2-5, with 7 bases aligning to TRBD1. The germline V gene has CDR1 SNHLY and CDR2 FYNNEI. The V and J ends lost 2 bases and 11 bases, in that order; junction bases with no gene match: 2. The CDR3 sequence is 11 residues long. In nucleotides, the CDR3 is TGTGCCAGCAGTGAAAACAGGGGACAGTACTTC. Its protein is CASSENRGQYF.

This sequence joins TRBV4-1 and TRBJ2-7; TRBD2 might be the D (6 bases). The V gene lost 0 bases and the J gene lost 5 bases, with 20 bases spanning the gap. The CDR3 has 17 residues. CDR1 is MGHRA and CDR2 is YSYEKL in the germline V gene. DNA for the CDR3: TGCGCCAGCAGCCAAGAATATACGCGGGGACGTTGGCACGAGCAGTACTTC. Its protein product is CASSQEYTRGRWHEQYF.

The V gene is TRBV2, the J gene TRBJ2-2; tentatively, D is TRBD2 (5 bases). The germline V gene has CDR1 SNHLY and CDR2 FYNNEI. The V end lost 2 bases, the J end lost 4 bases, and 11 bases lay between the germline ends. The CDR3 spans 15 residues. The CDR3 loop reads CASSEFRDLTGELFF. CDR3 coding DNA: TGTGCCAGCAGTGAATTTCGGGATCTCACCGGGGAGCTGTTTTTT.

DNA of the CDR3: TGTGCCAGCAGCCGAGCGACAGGGGCTGGGGCTGAAGCTTTCTTT. Translated, it gives CASSRATGAGAEAFF. The chain links TRBV3-1 (or the pseudogene TRBV3-2) to TRBJ1-1; TRBD1 agrees at 8 bases. V shed 4 bases and J 6 bases; nucleotides not matched to a gene: 10. The CDR3 extends over 15 amino acids. The V gene's germline CDR1 is LGHDT and CDR2 YNNKEL (reference sequence).

The chain is built from TRBV7-9 and TRBJ2-7; 9 nucleotides match TRBD2. Germline lookup yields CDR1 SEHNR and CDR2 FQNEAQ (reference sequence). The CDR3 covers 15 residues. Trimming removed 1 base from V and 4 bases from J; junction bases left unmatched: 5. CDR3 DNA: TGTGCCAGCAGCTTAGAGGTAGCGGGGGTGTACGAGCAGTACTTC. Its translation is CASSLEVAGVYEQYF.

This clone has just a few counts. V and J are TRBV5-1 and TRBJ1-1, with 7 bases that match TRBD1. J lost 4 bases, V lost 0 bases, and 12 bases had no gene match. This CDR3 spans 17 amino acids. CDR1 and CDR2 from the germline V gene are SGHRS and YFSETQ. The chain's CDR3 is CASSLAGTDHGGTEAFF. CDR3 DNA: TGCGCCAGCAGCTTGGCCGGGACAGACCATGGGGGCACTGAAGCTTTCTTT.

Remarks on this clone: The sample carries other DNA sequences with the same CDR3. The chain is built from TRBV27 and TRBJ1-1; D uncertain. With 3 bases removed from V and 5 bases from J, the gap between germline ends came to 10 bases. The CDR3 sequence is 13 residues long. The V gene's germline CDR1 is MNHEY and CDR2 SMNVEV (reference sequence). The CDR3 protein is CASSFLGGTEAFF. CDR3 DNA: TGTGCCAGCAGTTTCCTCGGCGGGACTGAAGCTTTCTTT.

The gene calls are TRBV7-3 and TRBJ2-3, with TRBD1 matching over 8 bases. V shed 5 bases and J 3 bases; nucleotides not matched to a gene: 7. There are 15 residues in the CDR3. Germline V gives CDR1 SGHTA, CDR2 FQGTGA. CDR3 in amino acids: CASSRTGRRTDTQYF. The CDR3 DNA reads TGTGCCAGCAGCCGGACAGGGCGGAGGACAGATACGCAGTATTTT.